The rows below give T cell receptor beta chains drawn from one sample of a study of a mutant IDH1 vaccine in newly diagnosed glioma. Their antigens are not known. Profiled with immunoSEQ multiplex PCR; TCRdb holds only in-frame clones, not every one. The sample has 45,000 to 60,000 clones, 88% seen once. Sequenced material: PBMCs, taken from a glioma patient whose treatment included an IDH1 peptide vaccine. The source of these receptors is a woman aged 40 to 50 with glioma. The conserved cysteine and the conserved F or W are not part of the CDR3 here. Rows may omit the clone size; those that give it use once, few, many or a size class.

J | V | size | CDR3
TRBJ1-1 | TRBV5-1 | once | ASSLGGFNTEAF
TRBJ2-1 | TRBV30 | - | AWSVLAGGYNEQF
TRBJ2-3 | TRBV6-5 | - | ASSQRGGSDTQY
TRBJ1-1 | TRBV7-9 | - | ASQEGNTEAF
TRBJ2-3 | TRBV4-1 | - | ASSQALGSSTDTQY
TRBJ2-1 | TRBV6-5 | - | ASSFVAGGPSNEQF
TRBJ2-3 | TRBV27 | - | ASSDGTGGTDTQY
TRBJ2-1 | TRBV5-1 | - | ASSRASGLYNEQF
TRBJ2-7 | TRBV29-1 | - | SVEEPGNYEQY
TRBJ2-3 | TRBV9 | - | ASSVGEGRTDTQY
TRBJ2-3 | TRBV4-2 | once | ASSRIFLLGLNTDTQY
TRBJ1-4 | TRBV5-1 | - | ASRGLTNEKLF
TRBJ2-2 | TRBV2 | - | ASSAVSVRNTGELF
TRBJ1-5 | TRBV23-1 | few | ASSQSPQGDQPQH
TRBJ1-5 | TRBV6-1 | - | ASSGGWQPQH
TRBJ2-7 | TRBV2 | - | ATALGTRAEQY
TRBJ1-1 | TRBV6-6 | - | ASSFPRGYPEAF
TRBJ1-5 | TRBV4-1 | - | ASSQAPGQPQH
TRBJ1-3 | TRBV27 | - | ASSPTGTGPSGNTIY
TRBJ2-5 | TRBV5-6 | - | ASSLGWRAETQY
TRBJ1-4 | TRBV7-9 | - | ASSRDRSNEKLF
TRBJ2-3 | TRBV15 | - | ATSRDWSDTQY
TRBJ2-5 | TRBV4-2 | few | ASSQGGLARETQY
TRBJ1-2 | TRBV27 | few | ASRKGGGVAYGYT
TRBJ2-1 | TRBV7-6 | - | ASSPTVRVGDEQF
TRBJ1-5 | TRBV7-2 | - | ASSLRGTGARQPQH
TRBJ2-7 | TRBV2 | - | ASKLDRDEQY
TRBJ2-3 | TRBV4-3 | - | ASSQDGTSGLQY
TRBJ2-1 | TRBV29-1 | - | SAGTSPYNEQF
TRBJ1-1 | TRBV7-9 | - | ASRPRDFAEAF
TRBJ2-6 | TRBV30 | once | AWQSGLAGANVLT
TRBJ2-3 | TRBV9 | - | ASSAHRQGSTDTQY
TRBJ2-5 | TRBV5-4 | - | ASSLRTNQETQY
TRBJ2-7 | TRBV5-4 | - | ASSLPGTGEQY
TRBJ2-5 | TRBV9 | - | ASSVGGKTQY
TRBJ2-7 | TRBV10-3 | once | AITPGGHWGEQY
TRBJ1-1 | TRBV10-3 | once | AISERQESTEAF
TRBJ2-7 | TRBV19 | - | ASSTSGTSYEQY
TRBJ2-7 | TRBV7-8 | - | ASSLEAGAYEQY
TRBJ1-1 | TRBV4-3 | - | ASSPQIRGSALNTEAF
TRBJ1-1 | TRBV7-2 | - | ASSEQGYTEAF
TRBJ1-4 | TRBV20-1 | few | SARVRGKLF
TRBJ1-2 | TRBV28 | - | ASSLGALYRGYT
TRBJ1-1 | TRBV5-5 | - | ASSFGQGSEAF